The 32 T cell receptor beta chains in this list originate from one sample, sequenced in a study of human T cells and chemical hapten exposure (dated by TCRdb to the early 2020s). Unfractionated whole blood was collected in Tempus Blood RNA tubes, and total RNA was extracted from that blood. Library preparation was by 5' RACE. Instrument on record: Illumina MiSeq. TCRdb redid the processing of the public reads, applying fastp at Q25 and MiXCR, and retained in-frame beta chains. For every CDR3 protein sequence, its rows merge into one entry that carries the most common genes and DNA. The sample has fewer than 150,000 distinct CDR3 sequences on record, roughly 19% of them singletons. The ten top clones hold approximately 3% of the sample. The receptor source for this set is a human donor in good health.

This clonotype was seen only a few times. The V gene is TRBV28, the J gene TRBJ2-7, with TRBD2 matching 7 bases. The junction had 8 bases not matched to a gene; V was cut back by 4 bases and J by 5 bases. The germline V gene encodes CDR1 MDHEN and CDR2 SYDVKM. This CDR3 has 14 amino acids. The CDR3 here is CASSSRTSLDEQYF. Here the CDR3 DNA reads TGTGCCAGCAGTTCAAGGACTAGTTTAGACGAGCAGTACTTC.

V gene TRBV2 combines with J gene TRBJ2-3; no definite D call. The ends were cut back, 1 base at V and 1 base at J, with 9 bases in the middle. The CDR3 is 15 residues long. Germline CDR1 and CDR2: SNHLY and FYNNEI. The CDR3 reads CASSEVLTGTDTQYF. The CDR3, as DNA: TGTGCCAGCAGTGAAGTGCTGACTGGCACAGATACGCAGTATTTT.

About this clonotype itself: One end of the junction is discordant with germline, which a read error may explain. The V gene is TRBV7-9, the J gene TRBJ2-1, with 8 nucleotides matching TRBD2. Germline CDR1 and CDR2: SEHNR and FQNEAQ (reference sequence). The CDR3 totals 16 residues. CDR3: CASSSPSGSRDGEKFF. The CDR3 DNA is TGTGCCAGCAGCTCGCCCAGCGGGAGCCGGGATGGTGAGAAGTTCTTC.

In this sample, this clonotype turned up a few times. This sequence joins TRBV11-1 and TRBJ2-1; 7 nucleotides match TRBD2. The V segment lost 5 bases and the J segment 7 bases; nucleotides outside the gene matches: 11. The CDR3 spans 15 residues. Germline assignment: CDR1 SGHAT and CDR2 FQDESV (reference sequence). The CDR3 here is CASSPGLDMGNEQFF. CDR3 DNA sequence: TGTGCCAGCAGCCCCGGACTAGACATGGGGAATGAGCAGTTCTTC. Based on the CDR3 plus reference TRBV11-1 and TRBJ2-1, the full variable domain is EAEVAQSPRYKITEKSQAVAFWCDPISGHATLYWYRQILGQGPELLVQFQDESVVDDSQLPKDRFSAERLKGVDSTLKIQPAELGDSAMYLCASSPGLDMGNEQFFGPGTRLTVL.

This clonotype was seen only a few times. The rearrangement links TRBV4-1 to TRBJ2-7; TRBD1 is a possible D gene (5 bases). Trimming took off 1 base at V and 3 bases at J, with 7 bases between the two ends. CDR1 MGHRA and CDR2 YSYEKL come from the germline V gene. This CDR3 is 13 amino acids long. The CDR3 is CASSQAGIYEQYF. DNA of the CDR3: TGCGCCAGCAGCCAAGCAGGGATCTACGAGCAGTACTTC.

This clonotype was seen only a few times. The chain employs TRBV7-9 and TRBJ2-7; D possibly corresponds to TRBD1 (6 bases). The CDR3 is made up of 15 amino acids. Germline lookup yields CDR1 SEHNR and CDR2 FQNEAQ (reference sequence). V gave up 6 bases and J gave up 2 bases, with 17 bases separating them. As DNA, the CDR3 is TGTGCCAGCAGTCACAGCACACAGGGCCCCTACGAGCAGTACTTC. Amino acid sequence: CASSHSTQGPYEQYF. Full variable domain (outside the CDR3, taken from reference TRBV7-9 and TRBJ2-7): DTGVSQNPRHKITKRGQNVTFRCDPISEHNRLYWYRQTLGQGPEFLTYFQNEAQLEKSRLLSDRFSAERPKGSFSTLEIQRTEQGDSAMYLCASSHSTQGPYEQYFGPGTRLTVT.

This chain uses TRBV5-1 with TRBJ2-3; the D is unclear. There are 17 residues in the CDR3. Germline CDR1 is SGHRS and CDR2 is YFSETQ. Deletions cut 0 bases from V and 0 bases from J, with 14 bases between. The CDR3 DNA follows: TGCGCCAGCAGCTTGGTTGGCACACCATCTAGCACAGATACGCAGTATTTT. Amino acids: CASSLVGTPSSTDTQYF.

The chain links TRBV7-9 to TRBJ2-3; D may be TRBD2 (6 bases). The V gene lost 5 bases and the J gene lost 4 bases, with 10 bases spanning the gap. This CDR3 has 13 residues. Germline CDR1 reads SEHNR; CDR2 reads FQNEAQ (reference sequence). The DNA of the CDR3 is TGTGCCAGCAGCCCACTAGCCCCAGATACGCAGTATTTT. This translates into CASSPLAPDTQYF.

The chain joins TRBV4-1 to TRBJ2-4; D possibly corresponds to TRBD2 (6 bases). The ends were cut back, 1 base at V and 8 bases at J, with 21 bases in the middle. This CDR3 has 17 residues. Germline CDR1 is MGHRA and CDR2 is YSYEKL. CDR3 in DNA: TGCGCCAGCAGCCAAGTCTTAACTCGGACGGGGGTAGACATTCAGTACTTC. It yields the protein CASSQVLTRTGVDIQYF.

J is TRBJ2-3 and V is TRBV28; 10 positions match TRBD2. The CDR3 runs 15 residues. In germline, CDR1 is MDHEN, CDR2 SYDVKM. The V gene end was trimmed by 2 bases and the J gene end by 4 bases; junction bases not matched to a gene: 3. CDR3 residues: CASSLVLAGADTQYF. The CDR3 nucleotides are TGTGCCAGCAGTTTAGTCCTAGCGGGGGCAGATACGCAGTATTTT.

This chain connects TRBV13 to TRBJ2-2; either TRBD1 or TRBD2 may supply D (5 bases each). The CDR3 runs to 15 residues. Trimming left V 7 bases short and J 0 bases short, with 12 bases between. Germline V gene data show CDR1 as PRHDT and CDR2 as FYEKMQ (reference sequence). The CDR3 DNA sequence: TGTGCCAGCACCGGGGCCTTCGCGAACACCGGGGAGCTGTTTTTT. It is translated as CASTGAFANTGELFF. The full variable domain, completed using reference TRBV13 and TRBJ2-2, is AAGVIQSPRHLIKEKRETATLKCYPIPRHDTVYWYQQGPGQDPQFLISFYEKMQSDKGSIPDRFSAQQFSDYHSELNMSSLELGDSALYFCASTGAFANTGELFFGEGSRLTVL.

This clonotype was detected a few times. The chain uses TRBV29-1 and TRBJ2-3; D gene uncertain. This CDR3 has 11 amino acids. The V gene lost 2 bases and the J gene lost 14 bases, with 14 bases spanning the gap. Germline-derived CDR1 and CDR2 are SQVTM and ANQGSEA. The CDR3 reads CSVEREQTGYF. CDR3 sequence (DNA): TGCAGCGTTGAAAGAGAACAAACGGGGTATTTT.

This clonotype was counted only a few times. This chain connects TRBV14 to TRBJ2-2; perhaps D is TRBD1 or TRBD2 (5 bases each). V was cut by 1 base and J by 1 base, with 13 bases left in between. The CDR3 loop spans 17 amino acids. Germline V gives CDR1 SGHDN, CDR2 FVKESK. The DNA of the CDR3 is TGTGCCAGCAGCCAAGTCGGGGCGGCTTGGAACACCGGGGAGCTGTTTTTT. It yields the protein CASSQVGAAWNTGELFF. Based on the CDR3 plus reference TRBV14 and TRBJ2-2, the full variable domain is EAGVTQFPSHSVIEKGQTVTLRCDPISGHDNLYWYRRVMGKEIKFLLHFVKESKQDESGMPNNRFLAERTGGTYSTLKVQPAELEDSGVYFCASSQVGAAWNTGELFFGEGSRLTVL.

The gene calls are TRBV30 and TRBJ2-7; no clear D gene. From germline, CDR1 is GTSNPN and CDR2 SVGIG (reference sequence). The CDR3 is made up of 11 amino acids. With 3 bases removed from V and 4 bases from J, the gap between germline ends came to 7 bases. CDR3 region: CAWSDRYEQYF. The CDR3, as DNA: TGTGCCTGGAGCGACCGATACGAGCAGTACTTC. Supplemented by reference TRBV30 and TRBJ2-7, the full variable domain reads SQTIHQWPATLVQPVGSPLSLECTVEGTSNPNLYWYRQAAGRGLQLLFYSVGIGQISSEVPQNLSASRPQDRQFILSSKKLLLSDSGFYLCAWSDRYEQYFGPGTRLTVT.

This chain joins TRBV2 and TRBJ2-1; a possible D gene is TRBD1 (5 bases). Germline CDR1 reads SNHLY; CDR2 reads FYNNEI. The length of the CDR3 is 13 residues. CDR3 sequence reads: CAGAGSVYNEQFF. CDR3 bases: TGTGCAGGGGCCGGGTCTGTCTACAATGAGCAGTTCTTC.

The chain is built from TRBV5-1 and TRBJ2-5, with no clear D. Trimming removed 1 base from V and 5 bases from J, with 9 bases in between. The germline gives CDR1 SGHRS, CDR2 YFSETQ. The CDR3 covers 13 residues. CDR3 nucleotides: TGCGCCAGCAGCTTGAATAGAGGCGAGACCCAGTACTTC. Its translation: CASSLNRGETQYF.

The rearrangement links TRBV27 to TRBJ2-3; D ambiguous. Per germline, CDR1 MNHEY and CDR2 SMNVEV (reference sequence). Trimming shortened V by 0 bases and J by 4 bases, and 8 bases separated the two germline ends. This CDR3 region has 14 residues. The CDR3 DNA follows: TGTGCCAGCAGTTTATCGATAACGCCAGATACGCAGTATTTT. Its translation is CASSLSITPDTQYF.

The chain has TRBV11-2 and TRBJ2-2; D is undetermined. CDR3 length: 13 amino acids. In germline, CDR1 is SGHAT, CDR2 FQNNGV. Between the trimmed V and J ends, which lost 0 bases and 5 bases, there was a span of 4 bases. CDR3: CASSLEATGELFF. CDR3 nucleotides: TGTGCCAGCAGCTTAGAAGCTACCGGGGAGCTGTTTTTT.

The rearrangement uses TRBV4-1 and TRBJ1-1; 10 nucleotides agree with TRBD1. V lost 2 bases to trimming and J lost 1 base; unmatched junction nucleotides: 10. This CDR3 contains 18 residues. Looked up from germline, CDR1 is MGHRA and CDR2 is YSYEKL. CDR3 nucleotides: TGCGCCAGCAGCCAACTTGACAGGGGGCAGGCCTGGAACACTGAAGCTTTCTTT. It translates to CASSQLDRGQAWNTEAFF.

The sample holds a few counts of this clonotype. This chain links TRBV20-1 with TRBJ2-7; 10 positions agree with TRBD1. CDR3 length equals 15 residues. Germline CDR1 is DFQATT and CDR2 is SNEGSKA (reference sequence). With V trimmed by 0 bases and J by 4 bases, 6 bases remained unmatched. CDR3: CSARDSGQGLYEQYF. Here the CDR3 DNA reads TGCAGTGCTAGAGACTCGGGACAGGGGCTATACGAGCAGTACTTC.

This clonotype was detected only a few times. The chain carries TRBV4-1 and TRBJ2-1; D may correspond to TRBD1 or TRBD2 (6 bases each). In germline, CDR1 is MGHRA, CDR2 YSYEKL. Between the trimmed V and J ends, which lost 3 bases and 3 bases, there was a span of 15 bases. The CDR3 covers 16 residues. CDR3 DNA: TGCGCCAGCAGCCATGAGACTAGGGGGTGCTACAATGAGCAGTTCTTC. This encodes CASSHETRGCYNEQFF.

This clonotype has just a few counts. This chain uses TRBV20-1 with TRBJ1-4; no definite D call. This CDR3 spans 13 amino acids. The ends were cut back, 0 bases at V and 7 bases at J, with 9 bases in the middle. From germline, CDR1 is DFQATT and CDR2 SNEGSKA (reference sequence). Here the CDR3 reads CSARDRGVEKLFF. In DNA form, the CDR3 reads TGCAGTGCTAGAGATCGCGGGGTTGAAAAACTGTTTTTT.

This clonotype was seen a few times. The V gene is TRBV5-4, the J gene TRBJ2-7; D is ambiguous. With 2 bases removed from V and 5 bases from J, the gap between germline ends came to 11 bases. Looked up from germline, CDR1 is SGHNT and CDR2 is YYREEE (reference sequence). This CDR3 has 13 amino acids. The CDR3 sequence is CASSLPPGDEQYF. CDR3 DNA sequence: TGTGCCAGCAGCTTACCTCCCGGAGACGAGCAGTACTTC.

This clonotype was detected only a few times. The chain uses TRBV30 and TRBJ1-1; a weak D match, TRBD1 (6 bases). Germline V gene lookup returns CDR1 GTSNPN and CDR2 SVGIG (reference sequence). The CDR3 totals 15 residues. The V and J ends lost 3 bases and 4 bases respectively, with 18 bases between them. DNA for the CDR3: TGTGCCTGGAGCGGGTGGGACACTACGATCACTGAAGCTTTCTTT. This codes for CAWSGWDTTITEAFF. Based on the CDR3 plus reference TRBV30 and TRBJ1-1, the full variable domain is SQTIHQWPATLVQPVGSPLSLECTVEGTSNPNLYWYRQAAGRGLQLLFYSVGIGQISSEVPQNLSASRPQDRQFILSSKKLLLSDSGFYLCAWSGWDTTITEAFFGQGTRLTVV.

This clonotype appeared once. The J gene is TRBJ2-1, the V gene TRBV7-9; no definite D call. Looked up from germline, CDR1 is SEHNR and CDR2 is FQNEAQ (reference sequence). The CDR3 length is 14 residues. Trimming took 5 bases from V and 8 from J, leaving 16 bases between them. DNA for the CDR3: TGTGCCAGCAGCGCCATCCTGCCGAACCATGAGCAGTTCTTC. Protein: CASSAILPNHEQFF.

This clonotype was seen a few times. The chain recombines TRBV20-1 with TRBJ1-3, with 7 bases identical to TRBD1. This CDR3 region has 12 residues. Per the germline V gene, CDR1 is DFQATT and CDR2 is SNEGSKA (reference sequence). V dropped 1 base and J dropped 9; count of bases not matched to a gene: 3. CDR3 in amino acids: CSARGQGFTIYF. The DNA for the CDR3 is TGCAGTGCTAGAGGACAGGGCTTCACCATATATTTT.

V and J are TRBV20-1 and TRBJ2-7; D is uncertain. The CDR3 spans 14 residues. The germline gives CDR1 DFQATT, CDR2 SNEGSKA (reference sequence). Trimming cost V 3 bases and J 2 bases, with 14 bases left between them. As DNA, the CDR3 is TGCAGTGCTAGGACCCTATGGGGTACCTACGAGCAGTACTTC. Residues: CSARTLWGTYEQYF.

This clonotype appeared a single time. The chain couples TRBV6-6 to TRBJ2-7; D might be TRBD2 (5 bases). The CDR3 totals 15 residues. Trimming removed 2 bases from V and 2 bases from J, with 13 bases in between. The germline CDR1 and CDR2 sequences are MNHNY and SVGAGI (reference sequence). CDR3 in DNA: TGTGCCAGCAGTTACCCCGACGGGATAGCCTACGAGCAGTACTTC. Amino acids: CASSYPDGIAYEQYF.

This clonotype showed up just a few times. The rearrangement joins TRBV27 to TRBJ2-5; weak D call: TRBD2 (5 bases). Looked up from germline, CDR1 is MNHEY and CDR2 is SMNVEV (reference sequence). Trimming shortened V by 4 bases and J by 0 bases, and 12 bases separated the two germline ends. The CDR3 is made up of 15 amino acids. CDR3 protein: CASSSLTGYQETQYF. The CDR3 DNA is TGTGCCAGCAGTTCCCTTACGGGGTACCAAGAGACCCAGTACTTC.

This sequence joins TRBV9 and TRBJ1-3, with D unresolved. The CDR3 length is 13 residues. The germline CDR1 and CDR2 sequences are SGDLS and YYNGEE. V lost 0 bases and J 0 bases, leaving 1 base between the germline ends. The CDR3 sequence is CASSVDSGNTIYF. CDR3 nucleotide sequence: TGTGCCAGCAGCGTAGACTCTGGAAACACCATATATTTT.

The CDR3 region is CASSMGQVFYNEQFF. The CDR3 DNA reads TGTGCCAGCAGCATGGGACAAGTTTTCTACAATGAGCAGTTCTTC. The chain joins TRBV27 to TRBJ2-1; D is perhaps TRBD1 (6 bases). The CDR3 totals 15 residues. V lost 6 bases and J 3 bases, leaving 15 bases between the germline ends. Germline-derived CDR1 and CDR2 are MNHEY and SMNVEV (reference sequence).

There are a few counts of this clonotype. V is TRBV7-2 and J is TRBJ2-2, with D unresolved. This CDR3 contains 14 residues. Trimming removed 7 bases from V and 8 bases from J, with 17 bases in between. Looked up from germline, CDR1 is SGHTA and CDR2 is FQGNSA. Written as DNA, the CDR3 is TGTGCCAGCAACTCACAGCCGCCCACGGGGGAGCTGTTTTTT. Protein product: CASNSQPPTGELFF. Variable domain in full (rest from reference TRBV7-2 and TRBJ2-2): GAGVSQSPSNKVTEKGKDVELRCDPISGHTALYWYRQSLGQGLEFLIYFQGNSAPDKSGLPSDRFSAERTGGSVSTLTIQRTQQEDSAVYLCASNSQPPTGELFFGEGSRLTVL.